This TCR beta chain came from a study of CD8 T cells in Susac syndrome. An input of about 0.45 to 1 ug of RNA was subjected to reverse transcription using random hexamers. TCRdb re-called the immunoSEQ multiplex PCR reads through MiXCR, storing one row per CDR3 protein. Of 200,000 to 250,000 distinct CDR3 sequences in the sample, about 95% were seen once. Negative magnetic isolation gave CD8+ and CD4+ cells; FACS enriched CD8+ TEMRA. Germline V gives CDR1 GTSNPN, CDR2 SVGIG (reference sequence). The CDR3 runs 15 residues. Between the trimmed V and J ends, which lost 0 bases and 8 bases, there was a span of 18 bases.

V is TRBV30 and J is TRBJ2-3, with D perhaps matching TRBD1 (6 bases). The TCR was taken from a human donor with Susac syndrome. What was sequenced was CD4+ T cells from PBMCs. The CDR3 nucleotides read TGTGCCTGGAGTGTAACAGGGAAGGCACAAGGTACGCAGTATTTT. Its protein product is CAWSVTGKAQGTQYF.